The next 23 T cell receptor beta chains were all read from a single sample in a study of shared T cell receptors in the human thymus. The protocol was immunoSEQ multiplex PCR, while the TCRdb copy is restricted to in-frame clones and leaves out a portion. The data hold 550,000 to 800,000 clones, with over 75% observed a single time. The same specimen was also included in a second study, on human thymus T cells.

Sequencing input: thymocytes. All receptors derive from a girl in the first two years of life with a congenital heart defect.

The chain couples TRBV18 to TRBJ1-5; D unresolved. Trimming left V 3 bases short and J 6 bases short, with 6 bases between. CDR3 length: 12 residues. Germline lookup yields CDR1 KGHSH and CDR2 LQKENI. CDR3 residues: CASSPHGQPQHF. The CDR3 DNA is TGTGCCAGCTCACCTCACGGTCAGCCCCAGCATTTT.

The chain joins TRBV15 to TRBJ1-1, with D unclear. The CDR3 is 15 amino acids. In germline, CDR1 is LNHNV, CDR2 YYDKDF (reference sequence). The V end lost 4 bases, the J end lost 1 base, and 13 bases lay between the germline ends. The CDR3 DNA reads as TGTGCCACCAGCATGATGGACTTAAAGAACACTGAAGCTTTCTTT. This encodes CATSMMDLKNTEAFF.

This sequence joins TRBV11-2 and TRBJ1-6, with 9 bases that match TRBD1. V lost 1 base to trimming and J lost 5 bases; unmatched junction nucleotides: 6. Germline values: CDR1 SGHAT, CDR2 FQNNGV. The CDR3 consists of 17 residues. CDR3 region: CASSLALDRGNNSPLHF. In DNA, the CDR3 is TGTGCCAGCAGCTTAGCCCTTGACAGGGGGAATAATTCACCCCTCCACTTT.

This clone was counted once. The chain is built from TRBV9 and TRBJ2-3; TRBD2 matches 11 bases. The CDR3 has 16 amino acids. V was pared by 2 bases and J by 3 bases, with 5 bases of the junction left unmatched. CDR1 is SGDLS and CDR2 is YYNGEE in the germline V gene. CDR3 sequence (DNA): TGTGCCAGCAGCGTTTATAGCGGGGGGGAAACAGATACGCAGTATTTT. This codes for CASSVYSGGETDTQYF.

This clone was picked up one time. The genes are TRBV5-1 and TRBJ2-7; 9 bases match TRBD2. The CDR3 is 13 residues long. V was clipped by 7 bases and J by 1 base; unmatched bases: 3. Germline-derived CDR1 and CDR2 are SGHRS and YFSETQ. In DNA form, the CDR3 reads TGCGCCAGCGGTCTAGCGGGGTCCTACGAGCAGTACTTC. It codes for CASGLAGSYEQYF.

The rearrangement joins TRBV6-1 to TRBJ2-7; TRBD2 is a possible D gene (5 bases). This CDR3 is 17 amino acids long. CDR1 is MNHNS and CDR2 is SASEGT in the germline V gene. Trimming pared 4 bases from V and 5 bases from J, leaving 24 bases between. CDR3 region: CASSVALVRRVLHEQYF. As DNA, the CDR3 is TGTGCCAGCAGTGTTGCCCTCGTAAGGCGGGTGTTGCACGAGCAGTACTTC.

A few counts support this clone. The chain links TRBV27 to TRBJ2-7; 9 bases agree with TRBD1. Looked up from germline, CDR1 is MNHEY and CDR2 is SMNVEV (reference sequence). This CDR3 has 13 amino acids. With 9 bases clipped from V and 6 bases from J, the junction kept 9 bases outside the gene matches. The CDR3 DNA reads as TGTGCCAGGGCGGACAGGGGATATCTCGAGCAGTACTTC. As protein: CARADRGYLEQYF.

The V and J genes are TRBV4-3 and TRBJ2-3; 8 nucleotides match TRBD2. V was clipped by 1 base and J by 1 base; unmatched bases: 22. CDR3 length: 22 residues. Germline loops: CDR1 LGHNA, CDR2 YSLEER. CDR3 coding DNA: TGCGCCAGCAGCCAAGGAAGTCAGAGTTGGGTAGCGGGGACTCTCCGCACAGATACGCAGTATTTT. It specifies CASSQGSQSWVAGTLRTDTQYF.

The gene calls are TRBV4-2 and TRBJ1-2; 9 bases fit TRBD1. Germline trimming cut 2 bases from V and 5 bases from J; bases unmatched to any gene: 12. The germline gives CDR1 LGHNA, CDR2 YNFKEQ. CDR3 length: 17 amino acids. For the CDR3, the DNA is TGTGCCAGCAGCCAAAAAAGGGCGGACAGGGGCTTTTATGGCTACACCTTC. This encodes CASSQKRADRGFYGYTF.

The chain has TRBV19 and TRBJ2-2, with 7 bases fitting TRBD2. J gave up 0 bases and V 2 bases, and 3 bases lay outside the gene matches. Germline V lookup: CDR1 LNHDA, CDR2 SQIVND (reference sequence). CDR3 length: 16 residues. The CDR3 reads CASSISGATNTGELFF. The CDR3 bases are TGTGCCAGTAGTATAAGCGGGGCTACGAACACCGGGGAGCTGTTTTTT.

The rearrangement joins TRBV4-3 to TRBJ2-4; TRBD1 might be the D (6 bases). Trimming took 1 base from V and 3 from J, leaving 16 bases between them. The CDR3 spans 17 residues. The germline gives CDR1 LGHNA, CDR2 YSLEER. CDR3 amino acids: CASSQGQEQGFKNIQYF. CDR3 DNA sequence: TGCGCCAGCAGCCAAGGCCAAGAACAGGGATTCAAAAACATTCAGTACTTC.

This clone was detected only a few times. The chain recombines TRBV7-9 with TRBJ2-4; tentative D call: TRBD1 (5 bases). The V gene lost 6 bases and the J gene lost 9 bases, with 21 bases spanning the gap. Germline assignment: CDR1 SEHNR and CDR2 FQNEAQ (reference sequence). The CDR3 has 15 amino acids. For the CDR3, the DNA is TGTGCCAGCAGTAACATCGGAGAAACGCAGGGCATTCAGTACTTC. As protein: CASSNIGETQGIQYF.

V is TRBV29-1 and J is TRBJ2-7; 11 nucleotides line up with TRBD1. This CDR3 is 17 amino acids long. The trim removed 4 bases at V and 0 bases at J, leaving 11 bases unmatched. Germline loops: CDR1 SQVTM, CDR2 ANQGSEA. The CDR3 protein is CSVGGTGGIGDSYEQYF. The CDR3 DNA reads as TGCAGCGTTGGCGGGACAGGGGGTATAGGGGACTCCTACGAGCAGTACTTC.

The chain carries TRBV4-1 and TRBJ1-2; possible D gene TRBD1, 6 bases. The CDR3 sequence is 14 residues long. Trimming stripped 2 bases from V and 8 bases from J, with 15 bases between. In germline, CDR1 is MGHRA, CDR2 YSYEKL. CDR3 amino acids: CASSQQGSLRGYTF. Here the CDR3 DNA reads TGCGCCAGCAGCCAACAGGGGAGCTTACGGGGCTACACCTTC.

The chain uses TRBV11-2 and TRBJ1-6; D is possibly TRBD1 (5 bases). The ends were cut back, 1 base at V and 0 bases at J, with 10 bases in the middle. Germline-derived CDR1 and CDR2 are SGHAT and FQNNGV. This CDR3 has 17 amino acids. The CDR3 bases are TGTGCCAGCAGCTTAGGACAGCCCCCCTCCTATAATTCACCCCTCCACTTT. Translation gives CASSLGQPPSYNSPLHF.

The chain joins TRBV9 to TRBJ2-6; no firm D call. V was trimmed by 0 bases and J by 12 bases, leaving 13 bases between them. This CDR3 has 14 residues. The germline V gene encodes CDR1 SGDLS and CDR2 YYNGEE. The CDR3 loop reads CASSVATPGGVLTF. For the CDR3, the DNA is TGTGCCAGCAGCGTAGCGACCCCCGGCGGCGTCCTGACTTTC.

This clone was seen just once. The rearrangement links TRBV7-2 to TRBJ2-1; D not resolved. The CDR3 sequence is 14 residues long. V shed 1 base and J shed 8 bases, with 12 bases lying between them. The germline CDR1 and CDR2 sequences are SGHTA and FQGNSA. DNA for the CDR3: TGTGCCAGCAGCTTAGTCGGAGTAGTCTATGAGCAGTTCTTC. As protein: CASSLVGVVYEQFF.

The chain uses TRBV4-1 and TRBJ2-5; the match to TRBD2 covers 8 bases. Germline V gives CDR1 MGHRA, CDR2 YSYEKL. The CDR3 length is 16 residues. Trimming at V came to 0 bases and at J to 2 bases, leaving 5 bases not matched to a gene. CDR3 region: CASSQDSRGGQETQYF. The CDR3 nucleotides are TGCGCCAGCAGCCAAGACTCTCGGGGGGGTCAAGAGACCCAGTACTTC.

This clone appeared once. The gene calls are TRBV7-6 and TRBJ2-1; 8 bases agree with TRBD2. Per the germline V gene, CDR1 is SGHVS and CDR2 is FNYEAQ. V was clipped by 3 bases and J by 5 bases; unmatched bases: 12. CDR3 length equals 17 residues. The CDR3 is CASSLLMGTRTDNEQFF. The CDR3 DNA reads TGTGCCAGCAGCTTGTTAATGGGGACTAGGACCGACAATGAGCAGTTCTTC.

The chain combines TRBV5-1 with TRBJ1-6; 9 bases map to TRBD1. CDR1 is SGHRS and CDR2 is YFSETQ in the germline V gene. The CDR3 runs to 14 residues. The J segment lost 7 bases and the V segment lost 1 base, leaving 0 bases of the junction unmatched. The CDR3 sequence is CASSLTGGNSPLHF. The CDR3 region has the DNA TGCGCCAGCAGCTTGACAGGGGGCAATTCACCCCTCCACTTT.

The chain's CDR3 is CASSQERQEGGSYTF. In DNA, the CDR3 is TGCGCCAGCAGCCAAGAGCGTCAGGAGGGCGGTAGCTACACCTTC. The chain couples TRBV4-1 to TRBJ1-2; D unclear. This CDR3 comprises 15 residues. From germline, CDR1 is MGHRA and CDR2 YSYEKL. V dropped 0 bases and J dropped 9 bases, with 17 bases sitting between them.

The genes are TRBV5-6 and TRBJ2-5; 9 bases align to TRBD2. The germline gives CDR1 SGHDT, CDR2 YYEEEE. V shed 4 bases, J shed 4 bases, and the junction held 11 bases outside the gene matches. The CDR3 consists of 16 residues. The DNA for the CDR3 is TGTGCCAGCAGCCTCAAGCGGGGGGCTGTAGGAGAGACCCAGTACTTC. Encoded protein: CASSLKRGAVGETQYF.

The V gene is TRBV19, the J gene TRBJ1-5; 9 bases are shared with TRBD1. With 6 bases clipped from V and 7 bases from J, the junction kept 7 bases outside the gene matches. The CDR3 is made up of 14 amino acids. CDR1 is LNHDA, CDR2 SQIVND, per germline (reference sequence). The chain's CDR3 is CASRPGQGHQPQHF. The DNA of the CDR3 is TGTGCCAGTAGACCTGGACAGGGGCACCAGCCCCAGCATTTT.